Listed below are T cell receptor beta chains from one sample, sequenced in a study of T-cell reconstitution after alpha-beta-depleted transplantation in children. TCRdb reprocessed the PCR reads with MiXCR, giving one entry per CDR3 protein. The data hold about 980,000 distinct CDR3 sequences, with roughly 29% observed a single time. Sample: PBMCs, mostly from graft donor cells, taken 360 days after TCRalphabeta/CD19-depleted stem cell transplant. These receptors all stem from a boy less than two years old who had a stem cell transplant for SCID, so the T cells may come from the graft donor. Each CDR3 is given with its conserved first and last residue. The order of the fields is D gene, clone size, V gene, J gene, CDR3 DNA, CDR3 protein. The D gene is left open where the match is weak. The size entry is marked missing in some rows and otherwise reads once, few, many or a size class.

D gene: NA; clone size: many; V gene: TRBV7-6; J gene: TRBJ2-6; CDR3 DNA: TGTGCCAGCAGCTTGTTTTTTGACAGCTCTGGGGCCAACGTCCTGACTTTC; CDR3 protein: CASSLFFDSSGANVLTF
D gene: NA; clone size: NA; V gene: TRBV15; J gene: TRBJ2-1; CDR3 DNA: TGTGCCACCAGCAGGGGGGACATCTACAATGAGCAGTTCTTC; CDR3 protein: CATSRGDIYNEQFF
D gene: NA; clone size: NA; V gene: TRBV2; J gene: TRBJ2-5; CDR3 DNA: TGTGCCAGCAGACCCATCCTGCGGGGGCCTAATTACCGCCAAGAGACCCAGTACTTC; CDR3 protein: CASRPILRGPNYRQETQYF
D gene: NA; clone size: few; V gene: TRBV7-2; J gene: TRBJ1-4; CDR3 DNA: TGTGCCAGCACCCAATGGCCCGGAAAACTGTTTTTT; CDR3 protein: CASTQWPGKLFF
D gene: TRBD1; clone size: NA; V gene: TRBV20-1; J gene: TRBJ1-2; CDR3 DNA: TGCAGTGCTGGGAGACAGGGCTATGGCTACACCTTC; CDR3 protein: CSAGRQGYGYTF
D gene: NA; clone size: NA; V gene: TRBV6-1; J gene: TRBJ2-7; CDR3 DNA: TGTGCCGGACACTGCCCCTACGAGCAGTACTTC; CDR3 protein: CAGHCPYEQYF
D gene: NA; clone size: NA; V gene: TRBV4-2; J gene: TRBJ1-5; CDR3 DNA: TGTGCCAGCAGCCGAGAACTAAATCAGCCCCAGCATTTT; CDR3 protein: CASSRELNQPQHF
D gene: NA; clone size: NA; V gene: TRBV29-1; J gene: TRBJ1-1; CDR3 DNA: TGCAGCGCCCAGGGGCGCACTGAAGCTTTCTTT; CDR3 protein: CSAQGRTEAFF
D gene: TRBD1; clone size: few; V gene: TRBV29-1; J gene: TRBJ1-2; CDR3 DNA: TGCAGCGCCAAAACCGACAGGGACTATGGCTACACCTTC; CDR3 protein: CSAKTDRDYGYTF
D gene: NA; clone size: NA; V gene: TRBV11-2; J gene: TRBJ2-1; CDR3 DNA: TGTGCCAGCAGCTTCCCTGGCATTTTGAATGAGCAGTTCTTC; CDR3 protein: CASSFPGILNEQFF
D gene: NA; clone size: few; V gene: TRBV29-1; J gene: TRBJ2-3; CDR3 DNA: TGCAGCGTTGAGGCGGGGTCTAGCACAGATACGCAGTATTTT; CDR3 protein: CSVEAGSSTDTQYF
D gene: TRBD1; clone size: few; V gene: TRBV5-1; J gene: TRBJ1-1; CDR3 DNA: TGCGCCAGCAGCGCAGGACAGGGTCACACTGAAGCTTTCTTT; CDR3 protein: CASSAGQGHTEAFF
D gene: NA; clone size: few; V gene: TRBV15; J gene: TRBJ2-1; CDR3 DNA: TGTGCCACCAGCAGAGATCGGTTAGAGGGGGCCTACAATGAGCAGTTCTTC; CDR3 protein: CATSRDRLEGAYNEQFF
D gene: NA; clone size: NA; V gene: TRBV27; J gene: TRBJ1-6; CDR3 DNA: TGTGCCAGCAGTTTTGAGGCGCGGACCCCTTTCTATAATTCACCCCTCCACTTT; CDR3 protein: CASSFEARTPFYNSPLHF
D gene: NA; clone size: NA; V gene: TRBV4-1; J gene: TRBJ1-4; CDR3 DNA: TGCGCCAGCAGCCAAGTCATGGGATTTAATGAAAAACTGTTTTTT; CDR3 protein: CASSQVMGFNEKLFF
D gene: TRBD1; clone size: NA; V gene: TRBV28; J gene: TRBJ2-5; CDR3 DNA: TGTGCCAGCACCCTTTGGTCCAGGGGGCGCGAGACCCAGTACTTC; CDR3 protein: CASTLWSRGRETQYF
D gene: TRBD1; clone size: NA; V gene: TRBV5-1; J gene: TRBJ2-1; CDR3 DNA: TGCGCCAGCAGCTTGTACAGGACAGGGAGCTCCTACAATGAGCAGTTCTTC; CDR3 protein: CASSLYRTGSSYNEQFF
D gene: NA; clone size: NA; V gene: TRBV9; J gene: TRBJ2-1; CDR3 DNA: TGTGCCAGCAGCGCCCAACTAGCCCCCTACAATGAGCAGTTCTTC; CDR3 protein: CASSAQLAPYNEQFF
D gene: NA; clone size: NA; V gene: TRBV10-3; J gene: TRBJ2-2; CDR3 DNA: TGTGCCATCAGTGAGAGTAGCGAGGCCACCGGGGAGCTGTTTTTT; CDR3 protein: CAISESSEATGELFF
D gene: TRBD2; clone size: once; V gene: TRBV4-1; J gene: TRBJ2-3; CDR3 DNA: TGCGCCAGCTGCCGGGGGGGCGGCGGAGATACGCAGTATTTT; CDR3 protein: CASCRGGGGDTQYF
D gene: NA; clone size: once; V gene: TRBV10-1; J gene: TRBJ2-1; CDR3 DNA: TGCGCCAGCAGTGACAGGGAACGGCTTGAGCAGTTCTTC; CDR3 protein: CASSDRERLEQFF
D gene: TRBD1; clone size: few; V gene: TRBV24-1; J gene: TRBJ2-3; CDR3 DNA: TGTGCCACCAGTGATTTCCGGACAGGGTCGACAGATACGCAGTATTTT; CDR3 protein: CATSDFRTGSTDTQYF
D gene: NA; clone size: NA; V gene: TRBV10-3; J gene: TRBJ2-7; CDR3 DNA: TGTGCCATCAGTGTGCCAGCGCTCAATTACGAGCAGTACTTC; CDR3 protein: CAISVPALNYEQYF
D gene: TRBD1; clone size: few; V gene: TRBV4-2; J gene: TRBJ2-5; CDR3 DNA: TGTGCCAGCAGTGGGACAGACCAAGAGACCCAGTACTTC; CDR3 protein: CASSGTDQETQYF
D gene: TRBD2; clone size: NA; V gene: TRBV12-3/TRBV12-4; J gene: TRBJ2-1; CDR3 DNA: TGTGCCAGCAGTCCCGGGACTATTGACAATGAGCAGTTCTTC; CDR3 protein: CASSPGTIDNEQFF
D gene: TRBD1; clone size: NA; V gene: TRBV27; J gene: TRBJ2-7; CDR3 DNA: TGTGCCAGCAGTCGGACAGGGGAACCCCTCTCCTACGAGCAGTACTTC; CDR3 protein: CASSRTGEPLSYEQYF
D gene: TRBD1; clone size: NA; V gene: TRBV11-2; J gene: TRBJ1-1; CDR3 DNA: TGTGCCAGCAGCCCCTGGATAGGGGGCCACACTGAAGCTTTCTTT; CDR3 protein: CASSPWIGGHTEAFF
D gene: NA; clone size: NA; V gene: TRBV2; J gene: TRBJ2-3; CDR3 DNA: TGTGCCAGCAGGGGGGGTGGGGGGAGGACAGATACGCAGTATTTT; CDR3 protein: CASRGGGGRTDTQYF
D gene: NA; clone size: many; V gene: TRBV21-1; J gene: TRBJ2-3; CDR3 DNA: TGTGCCAGCAGCAAACGACTAGCGGGGAGCACAGATACGCAGTATTTT; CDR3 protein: CASSKRLAGSTDTQYF
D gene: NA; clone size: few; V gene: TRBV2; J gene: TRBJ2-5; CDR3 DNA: TGTGCCAGCAGGATCCCTTTGGAGACCCAGTACTTC; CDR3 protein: CASRIPLETQYF
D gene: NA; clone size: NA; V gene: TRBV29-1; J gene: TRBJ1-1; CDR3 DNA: TGCAGCGTTGAGCGGGGGCCCATGAACACTGAAGCTTTCTTT; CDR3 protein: CSVERGPMNTEAFF
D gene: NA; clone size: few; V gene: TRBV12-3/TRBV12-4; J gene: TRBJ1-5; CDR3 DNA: TGTGCCAGCAGTTGGACAGAGCGGGATCAGCCCCAGCATTTT; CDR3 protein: CASSWTERDQPQHF
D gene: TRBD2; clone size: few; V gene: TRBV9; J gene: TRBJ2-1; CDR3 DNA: TGTGCCAGCGGGCAGCGGGGCGCCTACAATGAGCAGTTCTTC; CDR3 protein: CASGQRGAYNEQFF
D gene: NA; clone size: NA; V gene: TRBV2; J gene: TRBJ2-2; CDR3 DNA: TGTGCCAGCAGGGAGTCCACCGGGGAGCTGTTTTTT; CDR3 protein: CASRESTGELFF
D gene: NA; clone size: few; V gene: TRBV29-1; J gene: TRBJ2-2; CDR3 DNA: TGCAGCGTGTCCGGAAAAAATGCCGGGGAGCTGTTTTTT; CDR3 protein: CSVSGKNAGELFF
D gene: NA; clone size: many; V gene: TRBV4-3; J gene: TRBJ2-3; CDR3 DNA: TGCGCCAGCAGCCAAGATCGTCAGGGCACAGATACGCAGTATTTT; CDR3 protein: CASSQDRQGTDTQYF
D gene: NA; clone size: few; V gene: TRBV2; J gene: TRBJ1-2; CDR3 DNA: TGTGCCAGCAGTGAAGCGGCGGCGATATCTAACTATGGCTACACCTTC; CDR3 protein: CASSEAAAISNYGYTF